A selection of T cell receptor beta chains follows, all from one sample in a study of CD8 T cells in ankylosing spondylitis. One entry per CDR3 protein results from TCRdb running MiXCR on the 5' RACE reads. This table holds around 340,000 distinct CDR3 sequences, 14% to 15% found once. The material sequenced was blood, either unsorted or a sorted T cell fraction (not recorded which). All receptors derive from a male donor with ankylosing spondylitis or in good health (not recorded which). Both conserved end residues are part of each CDR3. D genes are given only for firm matches. The size entry is marked missing in some rows and otherwise reads once, few, many or a size class.

clone size: -; V gene: TRBV20-1; J gene: TRBJ1-1; D gene: TRBD1; CDR3 DNA: TGCAGTGCTGACCGCGGACAGGGACCAACTGAAGCTTTCTTT; CDR3 protein: CSADRGQGPTEAFF
clone size: few; V gene: TRBV7-9; J gene: TRBJ2-7; D gene: TRBD2; CDR3 DNA: TGTGCCAGCACCCTTCCGGGACTAGCCGAGCGAACCTTC; CDR3 protein: CASTLPGLAERTF
clone size: once; V gene: TRBV12-3/TRBV12-4; J gene: TRBJ2-2; D gene: TRBD2; CDR3 DNA: TGTGCCAGCAGTGTCTCCGGGACTAGCGGGCGTACCGGGGAGCTGTTTTTT; CDR3 protein: CASSVSGTSGRTGELFF
clone size: many; V gene: TRBV5-1; J gene: TRBJ1-1; D gene: -; CDR3 DNA: TGCGCCAGCAGCTTGCGGACGAACACTGAAGCTTTCTTT; CDR3 protein: CASSLRTNTEAFF
clone size: few; V gene: TRBV12-3/TRBV12-4; J gene: TRBJ2-7; D gene: -; CDR3 DNA: TGTGCCAGCAGCACCGGACAGTTATACGAGCAGTACTTC; CDR3 protein: CASSTGQLYEQYF
clone size: -; V gene: TRBV20-1; J gene: TRBJ2-1; D gene: -; CDR3 DNA: TGCAGTGCTGGGTCGGATTGGGGTGTCCACAATGAGCAGTTCTTC; CDR3 protein: CSAGSDWGVHNEQFF
clone size: -; V gene: TRBV9; J gene: TRBJ2-7; D gene: TRBD1; CDR3 DNA: TGTGCCAGCAGCGTAGGACAGGGAACCTACGAGCAGTACTTC; CDR3 protein: CASSVGQGTYEQYF
clone size: many; V gene: TRBV12-3/TRBV12-4; J gene: TRBJ2-2; D gene: -; CDR3 DNA: TGTGCCAGCAGTACCCACCCCGGGGAGCTGTTTTTT; CDR3 protein: CASSTHPGELFF
clone size: -; V gene: TRBV6-1; J gene: TRBJ2-1; D gene: -; CDR3 DNA: TGTGCCACCCGGCGTTCAGGGGTGAATGAGCAGTTCTTC; CDR3 protein: CATRRSGVNEQFF
clone size: -; V gene: TRBV20-1; J gene: TRBJ2-7; D gene: -; CDR3 DNA: TGCAGTGCTAGAGATGCGTACGAGCAGTACTTC; CDR3 protein: CSARDAYEQYF
clone size: few; V gene: TRBV27; J gene: TRBJ2-1; D gene: TRBD1; CDR3 DNA: TGTGCCAGCAGACGGACAGGGAACAATGAGCAGTTCTTC; CDR3 protein: CASRRTGNNEQFF
clone size: -; V gene: TRBV20-1; J gene: TRBJ2-3; D gene: -; CDR3 DNA: TGCAGTGCTAGACAGGGCCCAGATACGCAGTATTTT; CDR3 protein: CSARQGPDTQYF
clone size: -; V gene: TRBV15; J gene: TRBJ2-1; D gene: TRBD2; CDR3 DNA: TGTGCCACCAGCACTCGACTAGCGGGGGGAAGGAATGAGCAGTTCTTC; CDR3 protein: CATSTRLAGGRNEQFF